Shown below are 23 T cell receptor beta chains from a single sample sequenced in a study of T-cell memory formation after mild COVID-19. TCRdb ran MiXCR on the 5' RACE reads and lists one entry per CDR3 protein. The sample yields about 68,000 distinct CDR3 sequences, 16% seen once. Sequencing was done on a sample of PBMCs or a T cell subset sorted from them (not recorded which). Source of these receptors: an adult woman who had mild COVID-19 (a few samples of this study predate the infection). Cell type and time point are not known.

This clonotype occurred a few times. This chain joins TRBV5-1 and TRBJ2-1, with 7 bases that match TRBD2. Trimming cost V 4 bases and J 14 bases; bases outside gene matches: 9. Per the germline V gene, CDR1 is SGHRS and CDR2 is YFSETQ. This CDR3 is 12 amino acids long. DNA of the CDR3: TGCGCCAGCAGCCAGCGTGCGGGGGAGGAGTTCTTC. As protein: CASSQRAGEEFF.

The gene calls are TRBV9 and TRBJ2-5; 8 nucleotides line up with TRBD2. J was trimmed by 3 bases and V by 0 bases; bases with no gene match: 7. The CDR3 contains 16 residues. Germline V gives CDR1 SGDLS, CDR2 YYNGEE. The CDR3 bases are TGTGCCAGCAGCGTAGCCCTGACTAGCGTAGAAGAGACCCAGTACTTC. Encoded protein: CASSVALTSVEETQYF.

The chain recombines TRBV7-9 with TRBJ2-7; D gene uncertain. The germline V gene encodes CDR1 SEHNR and CDR2 FQNEAQ (reference sequence). The CDR3 loop spans 15 amino acids. V lost 1 base and J 1 base, leaving 11 bases between the germline ends. The CDR3 DNA follows: TGTGCCAGCAGCTTAGTCAATGGCGATTCCTACGAGCAGTACTTC. This encodes CASSLVNGDSYEQYF.

This clonotype was found a few times. This chain connects TRBV24-1 to TRBJ2-3; TRBD2 aligns across 12 bases. J lost 2 bases, V lost 2 bases, and 4 bases had no gene match. Germline V gene data show CDR1 as KGHDR and CDR2 as SFDVKD. CDR3 length equals 17 residues. The CDR3 here is CATSDSWTSGVTDTQYF. In nucleotides, the CDR3 is TGTGCCACCAGTGATTCCTGGACTAGCGGGGTCACAGATACGCAGTATTTT.

This clonotype was counted only a few times. This rearrangement joins TRBV4-1 to TRBJ2-1, with TRBD1 matching over 7 bases. J lost 2 bases, V lost 2 bases, and 12 bases had no gene match. Germline CDR1 is MGHRA and CDR2 is YSYEKL. CDR3 length: 18 amino acids. The CDR3 region has the DNA TGCGCCAGCAGCCAAATTCCCCTGGGACAGCCGCCCTACAATGAGCAGTTCTTC. Translating it yields CASSQIPLGQPPYNEQFF.

The chain has TRBV9 and TRBJ1-1, with D hard to call. The CDR3 length is 14 residues. V lost 4 bases to trimming and J lost 5 bases, with 15 bases between them. Germline V lookup: CDR1 SGDLS, CDR2 YYNGEE. CDR3 in DNA: TGTGCCAGCAGCCCCCTCGATCCGGGGACTGAAGCTTTCTTT. Protein: CASSPLDPGTEAFF.

The chain employs TRBV9 and TRBJ1-1, with D perhaps matching TRBD1 (6 bases). Trimming shortened V by 0 bases and J by 4 bases, and 16 bases separated the two germline ends. CDR1 and CDR2 (germline): SGDLS, YYNGEE. The CDR3 has 16 amino acids. CDR3 in amino acids: CASSVGAGQWSTEAFF. The CDR3 DNA follows: TGTGCCAGCAGCGTAGGAGCCGGACAGTGGAGCACTGAAGCTTTCTTT.

This rearrangement joins TRBV12-3 or TRBV12-4 to TRBJ1-1, with D perhaps TRBD1 (6 bases). The ends were cut back, 10 bases at V and 6 bases at J, with 12 bases in the middle. The CDR3 is 11 amino acids. The CDR3 reads CAIEWGPEAFF. CDR3 bases: TGTGCCATCGAGTGGGGGCCTGAAGCTTTCTTT.

The chain recombines TRBV4-2 with TRBJ2-2; 9 nucleotides align to TRBD2. The germline V gene encodes CDR1 LGHNA and CDR2 YNFKEQ. CDR3 length: 17 residues. Germline trimming cut 3 bases from V and 3 bases from J; bases unmatched to any gene: 8. In DNA, the CDR3 is TGTGCCAGCAGCCACTTTGCGGGGGGGCCGGACACCGGGGAGCTGTTTTTT. This codes for CASSHFAGGPDTGELFF.

This rearrangement joins TRBV24-1 to TRBJ1-1; perhaps TRBD1 as D (5 bases). The CDR3 is made up of 18 amino acids. Trimming stripped 1 base from V and 3 bases from J, with 20 bases between. Germline V gene data show CDR1 as KGHDR and CDR2 as SFDVKD. CDR3 amino acids: CATSDFFQLEGLDTEAFF. For the CDR3, the DNA is TGTGCCACCAGTGATTTTTTCCAATTGGAGGGGTTGGACACTGAAGCTTTCTTT.

This clonotype turned up a few times. No conserved phenylalanine or tryptophan ends this CDR3, so it is likely a read error. The chain has TRBV20-1 and TRBJ2-1; 9 nucleotides align to TRBD2. The ends lost 5 bases at V and 0 bases at J; junction bases unmatched: 5. CDR3 size: 15 residues. Per germline, CDR1 DFQATT and CDR2 SNEGSKA (reference sequence). CDR3 sequence (DNA): TGCAGTGCTGTCAATAGCGGGAGCTCCTACAATGAGCAGTTCTCC. Translated: CSAVNSGSSYNEQFS.

The chain carries TRBV24-1 and TRBJ2-3; tentatively, D is TRBD1 or TRBD2 (5 bases each). The germline gives CDR1 KGHDR, CDR2 SFDVKD. This CDR3 region has 15 residues. Trimming left V 9 bases short and J 2 bases short, with 17 bases between. The CDR3 loop reads CATGNGADFTDTQYF. The DNA of the CDR3 is TGTGCCACCGGCAACGGGGCCGACTTCACAGATACGCAGTATTTT.

The chain links TRBV7-9 to TRBJ2-5; 7 bases align to TRBD1. Looked up from germline, CDR1 is SEHNR and CDR2 is FQNEAQ (reference sequence). This CDR3 has 15 residues. After removal of 3 bases from V and 1 base from J, the junction contained 5 bases not matched to a gene. CDR3 loop: CASSFGDSSQETQYF. The CDR3 DNA reads as TGTGCCAGCAGCTTTGGGGACAGCTCCCAAGAGACCCAGTACTTC.

This rearrangement joins TRBV30 to TRBJ2-3; no definite D call. Germline CDR1 is GTSNPN and CDR2 is SVGIG (reference sequence). CDR3 size: 12 residues. Between the trimmed V and J ends, which lost 0 bases and 2 bases, there was a span of 3 bases. The CDR3 DNA follows: TGTGCCTGGAGTGTAGCCACAGATACGCAGTATTTT. It is translated as CAWSVATDTQYF.

This clonotype was counted a few times. The V call is TRBV21-1, the J call TRBJ2-7; TRBD1, the D gene given by the table, was not confirmed from the DNA. TRBV21-1 is deemed a pseudogene. The CDR3 consists of 18 residues. CDR3 bases: TGTGCCAGCAGCAAACCACATCCCCAGTCCAGGAAGACCTACGAGCAGTACTTC. As protein: CASSKPHPQSRKTYEQYF.

This clonotype was detected ten times or more. The chain employs TRBV5-6 and TRBJ2-7; possible D gene TRBD2, 6 bases. The germline CDR1 and CDR2 sequences are SGHDT and YYEEEE. Deletions cut 4 bases from V and 7 bases from J, with 15 bases between. The CDR3 consists of 13 residues. CDR3 amino acids: CASSRSGPREQYF. The DNA of the CDR3 is TGTGCCAGCAGCAGAAGCGGGCCGCGGGAGCAGTACTTC. Based on the CDR3 plus reference TRBV5-6 and TRBJ2-7, the full variable domain is DAGVTQSPTHLIKTRGQQVTLRCSPKSGHDTVSWYQQALGQGPQFIFQYYEEEERQRGNFPDRFSGHQFPNYSSELNVNALLLGDSALYLCASSRSGPREQYFGPGTRLTVT.

This clonotype has just one count. The chain recombines TRBV6-5 with TRBJ2-5; 11 bases line up with TRBD2. With 5 bases clipped from V and 5 bases from J, the junction kept 10 bases outside the gene matches. Germline V CDR1 and CDR2: MNHEY, SVGAGI. The CDR3 has 16 amino acids. CDR3 amino acids: CASSMIAGGPSETQYF. CDR3 sequence (DNA): TGTGCCAGCAGTATGATAGCGGGGGGGCCGTCGGAGACCCAGTACTTC.

This sequence joins TRBV7-9 and TRBJ1-2, with 10 bases that match TRBD1. V was clipped by 5 bases and J by 3 bases; unmatched bases: 15. CDR3 length: 18 residues. Germline values: CDR1 SEHNR, CDR2 FQNEAQ (reference sequence). The CDR3 sequence is CASSPQDRGVPPHYGYTF. Written as DNA, the CDR3 is TGTGCCAGCAGCCCCCAGGACAGGGGGGTTCCTCCCCACTATGGCTACACCTTC.

The J gene is TRBJ2-7, the V gene TRBV12-3 or TRBV12-4, with D perhaps matching TRBD1 (6 bases). V gave up 3 bases and J gave up 1 base, with 10 bases separating them. The CDR3 spans 14 residues. The CDR3 DNA follows: TGTGCCAGCAGTTTTTGGGGGCCTTCCTACGAGCAGTACTTC. Its translation: CASSFWGPSYEQYF.

The V gene is TRBV7-9, the J gene TRBJ1-5; possible D gene TRBD1, 5 bases. V was pared by 5 bases and J by 7 bases, with 12 bases between. The CDR3 totals 13 residues. The germline gives CDR1 SEHNR, CDR2 FQNEAQ (reference sequence). CDR3 coding DNA: TGTGCCAGCAGCGGGCAGCGGGGGCAGCCCCAGCATTTT. Residues: CASSGQRGQPQHF.

The V gene is TRBV20-1, the J gene TRBJ2-3, with TRBD2 identical over 10 bases. CDR1 is DFQATT, CDR2 SNEGSKA, per germline (reference sequence). Trimming at V came to 4 bases and at J to 1 base, leaving 14 bases not matched to a gene. The CDR3 totals 18 residues. The CDR3 DNA is TGCAGTGCTATCCCCGGGGCTAGCGGGAGACTTCGCACAGATACGCAGTATTTT. It translates to CSAIPGASGRLRTDTQYF.

This clonotype has only a few counts. The rearrangement links TRBV7-9 to TRBJ2-7; TRBD2 might be the D (5 bases). The CDR3 loop spans 14 amino acids. Germline-derived CDR1 and CDR2 are SEHNR and FQNEAQ (reference sequence). Trimming pared 6 bases from V and 3 bases from J, leaving 15 bases between. Written as DNA, the CDR3 is TGTGCCAGCAGTTGGCCACGGACTGGCTACGAGCAGTACTTC. Protein sequence: CASSWPRTGYEQYF.

J is TRBJ1-6 and V is TRBV30; D perhaps matches TRBD1 (6 bases). Germline CDR1 and CDR2: GTSNPN and SVGIG (reference sequence). The CDR3 sequence is 12 residues long. Between the trimmed V and J ends, which lost 4 bases and 11 bases, there was a span of 12 bases. This CDR3 reads CAWTVGGPPLHF. CDR3 in DNA: TGTGCCTGGACCGTAGGGGGGCCACCCCTCCACTTT.